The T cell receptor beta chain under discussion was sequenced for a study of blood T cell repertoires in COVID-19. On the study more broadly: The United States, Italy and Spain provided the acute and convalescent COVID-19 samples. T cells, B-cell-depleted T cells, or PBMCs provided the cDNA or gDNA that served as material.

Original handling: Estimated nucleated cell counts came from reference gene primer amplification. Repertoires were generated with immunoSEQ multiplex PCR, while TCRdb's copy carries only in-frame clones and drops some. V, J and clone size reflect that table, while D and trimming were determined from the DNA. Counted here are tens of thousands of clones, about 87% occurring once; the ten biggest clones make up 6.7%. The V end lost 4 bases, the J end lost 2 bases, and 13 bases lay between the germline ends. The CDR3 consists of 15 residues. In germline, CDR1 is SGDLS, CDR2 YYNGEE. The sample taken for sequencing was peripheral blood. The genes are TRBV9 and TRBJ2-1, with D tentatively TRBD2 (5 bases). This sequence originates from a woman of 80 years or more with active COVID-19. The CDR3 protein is CASSPGVVPYNEQFF. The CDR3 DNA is TGTGCCAGCAGCCCCGGGGTTGTGCCCTACAATGAGCAGTTCTTC.